This T cell receptor beta chain stems from a study of CD8+ T cells in alopecia areata. Study conclusions and caveats: Normal scalp showed lower clonality than lesional scalp, especially alopecia totalis/universalis. With tofacitinib ongoing, many expanded lesional clones persisted in both scalp and blood. Tofacitinib significantly decreased scalp clonality and expanded CD8+ clones among top 100.

Worth noting for this clone: Antigen specificity is unknown.

The treatment here: oral pan-JAK inhibitor, 5-10 mg twice daily. Patients with alopecia areata provided lesional scalp punch biopsies as well as peripheral blood. From germline, CDR1 is SGHTA and CDR2 FQGNSA. The CDR3 loop spans 16 amino acids. V shed 4 bases and J shed 5 bases, with 19 bases lying between them. Following extraction, RNA underwent reverse transcription to cDNA, which served as the sequencing template. Measured with immunoSEQ multiplex PCR; TCRdb has only the in-frame clones, and not every one. Of roughly 200,000 clones listed, approximately 53% are singletons. This specimen consisted of CD8+ T cells sorted from blood, obtained at week 24, from a patient treated with tofacitinib. The chain employs TRBV7-2 and TRBJ2-3, with D hard to call. The TCR comes from a human donor with alopecia areata. CDR3 bases: TGTGCCAGCAGCTCCCCGGAGATCGGGCCGGGAGATACGCAGTATTTT. This translates into CASSSPEIGPGDTQYF.